This T cell receptor beta chain derives from a study of OX40 agonist ivuxolimab in advanced cancers. Study as a whole: The treatment was a fully human IgG2 OX40 agonist, ivuxolimab. In this trial design, patients received ivuxolimab intravenously at 0.01 to 10 mg/kg every 2 weeks. With a range of 23 to 79, age averaged approximately 60 years, and roughly 80% were male.

Profiled with immunoSEQ multiplex PCR; TCRdb holds only in-frame clones, not every one. The sample lists roughly 35,000 clones; around four fifths were seen once. In its sample, this clone was seen a few times. The CDR3 extends over 14 amino acids. CDR1 is MNHNS, CDR2 SASEGT, per germline. Trimming took 8 bases from V and 9 from J, leaving 17 bases between them. This sequence originates from an adult with an advanced solid tumor such as melanoma, head and neck, liver or kidney cancer. Source: CD4+ or CD8+ T cells sorted from blood, taken in a trial of the OX40 agonist ivuxolimab. The chain is built from TRBV6-1 and TRBJ1-6; D remains unclear. In nucleotides, the CDR3 is TGTGCCAGCTGTCAGGAGGAGGGAGTTTCACCCCTCCACTTT. Amino acid sequence: CASCQEEGVSPLHF.